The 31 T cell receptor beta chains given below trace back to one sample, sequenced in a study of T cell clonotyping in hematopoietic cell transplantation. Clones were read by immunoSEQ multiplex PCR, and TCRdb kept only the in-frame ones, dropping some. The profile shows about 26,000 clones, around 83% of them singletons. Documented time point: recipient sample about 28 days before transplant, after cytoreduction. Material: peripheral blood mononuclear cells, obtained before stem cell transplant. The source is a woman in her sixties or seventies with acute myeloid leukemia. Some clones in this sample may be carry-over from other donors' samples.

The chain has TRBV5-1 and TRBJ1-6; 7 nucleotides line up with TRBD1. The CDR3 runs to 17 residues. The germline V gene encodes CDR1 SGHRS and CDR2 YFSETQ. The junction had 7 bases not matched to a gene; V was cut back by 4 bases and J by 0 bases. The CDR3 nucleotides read TGCGCCAGCAGCCCCTGGGACAGAGTCTCCTATAATTCACCCCTCCACTTT. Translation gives CASSPWDRVSYNSPLHF. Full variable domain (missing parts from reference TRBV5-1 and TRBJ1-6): KAGVTQTPRYLIKTRGQQVTLSCSPISGHRSVSWYQQTPGQGLQFLFEYFSETQRNKGNFPGRFSGRQFSNSRSEMNVSTLELGDSALYLCASSPWDRVSYNSPLHFGNGTRLTVT.

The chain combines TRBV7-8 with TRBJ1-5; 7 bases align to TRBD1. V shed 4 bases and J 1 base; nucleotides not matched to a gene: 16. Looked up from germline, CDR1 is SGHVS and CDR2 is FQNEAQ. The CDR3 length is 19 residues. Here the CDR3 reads CASSSEDRWGGQSNQPQHF. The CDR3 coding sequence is TGTGCCAGCAGCTCAGAGGACAGGTGGGGGGGGCAGAGCAATCAGCCCCAGCATTTT.

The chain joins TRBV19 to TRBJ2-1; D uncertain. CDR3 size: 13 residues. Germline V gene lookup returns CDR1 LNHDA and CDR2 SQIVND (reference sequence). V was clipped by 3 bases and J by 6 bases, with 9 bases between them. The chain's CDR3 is CASSITLSNEQFF. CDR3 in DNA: TGTGCCAGTAGTATTACTCTGAGCAATGAGCAGTTCTTC.

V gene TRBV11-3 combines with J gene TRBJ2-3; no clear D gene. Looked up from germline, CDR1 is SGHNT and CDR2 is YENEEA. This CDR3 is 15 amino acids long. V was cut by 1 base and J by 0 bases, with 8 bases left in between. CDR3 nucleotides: TGTGCCAGCAGCTTAGGAGCGTCTAGCACAGATACGCAGTATTTT. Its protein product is CASSLGASSTDTQYF.

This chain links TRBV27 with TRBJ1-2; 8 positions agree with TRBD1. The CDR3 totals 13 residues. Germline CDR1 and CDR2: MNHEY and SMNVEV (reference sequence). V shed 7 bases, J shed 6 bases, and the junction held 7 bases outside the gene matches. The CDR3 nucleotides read TGTGCCAGCACTTCCTACAGGGGGAATGGCTACACCTTC. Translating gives CASTSYRGNGYTF.

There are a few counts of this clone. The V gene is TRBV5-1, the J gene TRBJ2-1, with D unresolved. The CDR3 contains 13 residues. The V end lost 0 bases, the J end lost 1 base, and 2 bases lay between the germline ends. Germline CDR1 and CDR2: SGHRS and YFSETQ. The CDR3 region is CASSLGSYNEQFF. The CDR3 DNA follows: TGCGCCAGCAGCTTGGGGTCCTACAATGAGCAGTTCTTC.

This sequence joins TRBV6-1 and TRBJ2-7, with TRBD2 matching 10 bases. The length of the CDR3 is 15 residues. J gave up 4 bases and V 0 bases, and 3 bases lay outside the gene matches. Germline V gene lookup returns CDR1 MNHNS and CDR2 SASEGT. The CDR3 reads CASSEAGTSAYEQYF. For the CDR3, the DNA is TGTGCCAGCAGTGAAGCCGGGACTAGCGCGTACGAGCAGTACTTC.

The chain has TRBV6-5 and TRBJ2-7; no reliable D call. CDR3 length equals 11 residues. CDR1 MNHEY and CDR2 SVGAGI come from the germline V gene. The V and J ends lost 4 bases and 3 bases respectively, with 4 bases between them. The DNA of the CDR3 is TGTGCCAGCAGTTTCCTCTACGAGCAGTACTTC. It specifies CASSFLYEQYF.

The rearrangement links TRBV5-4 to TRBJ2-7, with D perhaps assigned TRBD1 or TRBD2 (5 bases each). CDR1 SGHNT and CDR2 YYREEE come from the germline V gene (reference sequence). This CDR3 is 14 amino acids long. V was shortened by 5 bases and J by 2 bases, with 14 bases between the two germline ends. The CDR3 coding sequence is TGTGCCAGCAGTTCCGGGACGGTAACCTACGAGCAGTACTTC. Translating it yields CASSSGTVTYEQYF.

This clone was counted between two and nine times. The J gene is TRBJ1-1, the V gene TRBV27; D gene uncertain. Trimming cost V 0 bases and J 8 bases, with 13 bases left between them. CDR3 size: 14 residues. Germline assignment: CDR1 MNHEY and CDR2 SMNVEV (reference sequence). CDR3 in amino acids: CASSLSGFAPEAFF. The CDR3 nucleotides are TGTGCCAGCAGTTTATCGGGCTTTGCACCAGAAGCTTTCTTT.

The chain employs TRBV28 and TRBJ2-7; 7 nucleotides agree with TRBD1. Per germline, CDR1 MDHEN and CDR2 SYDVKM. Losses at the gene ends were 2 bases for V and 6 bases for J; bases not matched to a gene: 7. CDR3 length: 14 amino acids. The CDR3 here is CASSLRGGLGEQYF. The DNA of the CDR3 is TGTGCCAGCAGTTTACGAGGGGGCTTAGGCGAGCAGTACTTC.

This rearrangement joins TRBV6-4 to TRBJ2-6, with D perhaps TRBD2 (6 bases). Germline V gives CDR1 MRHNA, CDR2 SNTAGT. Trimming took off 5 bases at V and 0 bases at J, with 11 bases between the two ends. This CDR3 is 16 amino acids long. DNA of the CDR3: TGTGCCAGCAGTCCCATGGGGGGCTCTGGGGCCAACGTCCTGACTTTC. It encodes CASSPMGGSGANVLTF.

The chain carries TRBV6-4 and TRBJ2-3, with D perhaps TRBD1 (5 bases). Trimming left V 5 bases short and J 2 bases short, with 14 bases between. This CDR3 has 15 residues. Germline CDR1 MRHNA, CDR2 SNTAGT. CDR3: CASSPQGQPTDTQYF. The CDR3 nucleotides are TGTGCCAGCAGTCCCCAAGGACAACCCACAGATACGCAGTATTTT.

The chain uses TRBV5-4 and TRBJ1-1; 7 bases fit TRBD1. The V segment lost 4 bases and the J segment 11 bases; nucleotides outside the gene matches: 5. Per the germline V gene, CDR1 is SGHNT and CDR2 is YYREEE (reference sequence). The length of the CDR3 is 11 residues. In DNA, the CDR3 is TGTGCCAGCAGCCAAACAGGGGTCGCTTTCTTT. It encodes CASSQTGVAFF.

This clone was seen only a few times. The CDR3 coding sequence is TGTGCCAGCAGCTCCCCGGGACAGCAGTACAATGAGCAGTTCTTC. It yields the protein CASSSPGQQYNEQFF. The rearrangement uses TRBV13 and TRBJ2-1; 7 nucleotides align to TRBD1. CDR3 size: 15 residues. Germline V gene sequence: CDR1 PRHDT, CDR2 FYEKMQ (reference sequence). Trimming removed 4 bases from V and 4 bases from J; junction bases left unmatched: 7. Combining the CDR3 with reference TRBV13 and TRBJ2-1 gives the whole variable domain AAGVIQSPRHLIKEKRETATLKCYPIPRHDTVYWYQQGPGQDPQFLISFYEKMQSDKGSIPDRFSAQQFSDYHSELNMSSLELGDSALYFCASSSPGQQYNEQFFGPGTRLTVL.

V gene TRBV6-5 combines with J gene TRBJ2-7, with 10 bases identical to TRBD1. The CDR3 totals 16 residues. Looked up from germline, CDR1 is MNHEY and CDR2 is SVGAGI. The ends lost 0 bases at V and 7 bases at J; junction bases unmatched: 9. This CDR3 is CASSYSAGTGVREQYF. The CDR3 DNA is TGTGCCAGCAGTTACTCCGCCGGGACAGGGGTTAGGGAGCAGTACTTC.

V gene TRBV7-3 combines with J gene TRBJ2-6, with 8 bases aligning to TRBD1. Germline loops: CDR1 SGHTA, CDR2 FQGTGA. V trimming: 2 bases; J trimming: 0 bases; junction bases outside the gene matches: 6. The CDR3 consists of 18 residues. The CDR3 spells CASSLGGQASSGANVLTF. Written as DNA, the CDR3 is TGTGCCAGCAGCTTAGGGGGACAGGCCTCCTCTGGGGCCAACGTCCTGACTTTC.

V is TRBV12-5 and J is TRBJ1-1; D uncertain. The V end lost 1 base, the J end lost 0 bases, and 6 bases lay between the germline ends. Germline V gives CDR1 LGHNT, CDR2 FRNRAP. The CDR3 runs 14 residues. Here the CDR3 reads CASGLEVMNTEAFF. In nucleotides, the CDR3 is TGTGCTAGTGGTTTGGAGGTCATGAACACTGAAGCTTTCTTT.

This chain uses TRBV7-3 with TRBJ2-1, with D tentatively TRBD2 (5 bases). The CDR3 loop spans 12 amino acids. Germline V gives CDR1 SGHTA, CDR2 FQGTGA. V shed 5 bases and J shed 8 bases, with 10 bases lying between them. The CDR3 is CASSPSGDEQFF. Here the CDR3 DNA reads TGTGCCAGCAGCCCCAGCGGCGATGAGCAGTTCTTC.

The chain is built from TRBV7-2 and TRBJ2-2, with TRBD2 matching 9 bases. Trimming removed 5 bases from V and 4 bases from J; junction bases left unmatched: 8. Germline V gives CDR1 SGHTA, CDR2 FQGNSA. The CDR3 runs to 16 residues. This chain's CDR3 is CASSPRGSGSTGELFF. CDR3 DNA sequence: TGTGCCAGCAGCCCCCGGGGTAGCGGGAGCACCGGGGAGCTGTTTTTT.

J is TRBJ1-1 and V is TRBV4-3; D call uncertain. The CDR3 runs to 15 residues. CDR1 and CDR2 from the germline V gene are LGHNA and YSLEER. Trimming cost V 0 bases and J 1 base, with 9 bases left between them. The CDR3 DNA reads TGCGCCAGCAGCCAAGACGGCCTCGGGAACACTGAAGCTTTCTTT. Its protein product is CASSQDGLGNTEAFF.

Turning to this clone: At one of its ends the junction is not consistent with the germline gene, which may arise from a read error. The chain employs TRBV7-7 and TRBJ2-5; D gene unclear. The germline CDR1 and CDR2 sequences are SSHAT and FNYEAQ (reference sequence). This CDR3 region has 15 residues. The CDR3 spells CASSPSGPHQETQYF. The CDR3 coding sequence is TGTGCTAGCAGTCCCTCCGGGCCCCACCAAGAGACCCAGTACTTC.

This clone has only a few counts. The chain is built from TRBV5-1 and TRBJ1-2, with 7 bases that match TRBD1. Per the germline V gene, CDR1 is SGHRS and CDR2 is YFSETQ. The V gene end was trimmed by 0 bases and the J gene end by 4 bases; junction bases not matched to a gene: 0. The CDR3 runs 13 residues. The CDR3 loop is CASSLGTGYGYTF. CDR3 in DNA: TGCGCCAGCAGCTTGGGGACAGGCTATGGCTACACCTTC.

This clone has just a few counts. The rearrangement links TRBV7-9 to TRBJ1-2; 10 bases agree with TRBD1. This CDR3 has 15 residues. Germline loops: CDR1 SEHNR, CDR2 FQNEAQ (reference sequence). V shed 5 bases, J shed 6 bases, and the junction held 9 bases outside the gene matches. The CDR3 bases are TGTGCCAGCAGCCGGAGCCGGGACAGGGGTAATGGCTACACCTTC. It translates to CASSRSRDRGNGYTF. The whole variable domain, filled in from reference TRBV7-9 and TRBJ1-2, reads DTGVSQNPRHKITKRGQNVTFRCDPISEHNRLYWYRQTLGQGPEFLTYFQNEAQLEKSRLLSDRFSAERPKGSFSTLEIQRTEQGDSAMYLCASSRSRDRGNGYTFGSGTRLTVV.

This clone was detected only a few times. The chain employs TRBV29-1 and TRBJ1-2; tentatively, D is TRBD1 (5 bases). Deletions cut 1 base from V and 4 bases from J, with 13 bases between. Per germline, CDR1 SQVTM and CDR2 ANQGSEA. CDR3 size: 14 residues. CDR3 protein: CSVEGHPGAYGYTF. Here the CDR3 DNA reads TGCAGCGTTGAAGGGCACCCCGGGGCCTATGGCTACACCTTC.

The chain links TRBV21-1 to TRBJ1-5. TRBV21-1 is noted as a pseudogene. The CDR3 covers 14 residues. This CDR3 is CASSKECRAQPQHF. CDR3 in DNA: TGTGCCAGCAGCAAGGAGTGTAGGGCTCAGCCCCAGCATTTT.

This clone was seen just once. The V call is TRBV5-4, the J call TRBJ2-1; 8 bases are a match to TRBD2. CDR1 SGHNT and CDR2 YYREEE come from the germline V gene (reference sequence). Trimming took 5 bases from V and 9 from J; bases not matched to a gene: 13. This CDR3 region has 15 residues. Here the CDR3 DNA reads TGTGCCAGCAGGTCAGGCTCGGGAGGGCCGGGTGAGCAGTTCTTC. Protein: CASRSGSGGPGEQFF. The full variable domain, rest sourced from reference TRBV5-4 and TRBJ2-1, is ETGVTQSPTHLIKTRGQQVTLRCSSQSGHNTVSWYQQALGQGPQFIFQYYREEENGRGNFPPRFSGLQFPNYSSELNVNALELDDSALYLCASRSGSGGPGEQFFGPGTRLTVL.

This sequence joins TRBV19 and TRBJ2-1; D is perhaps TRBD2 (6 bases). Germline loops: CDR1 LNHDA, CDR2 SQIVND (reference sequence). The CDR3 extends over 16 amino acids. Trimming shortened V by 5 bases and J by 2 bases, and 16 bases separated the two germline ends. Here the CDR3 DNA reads TGTGCCAGTAGTCCGATGGTGGCTAGCGCCTACAATGAGCAGTTCTTC. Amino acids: CASSPMVASAYNEQFF.

CDR3: CAISDPGRMSSGNTIYF. CDR3 sequence (DNA): TGTGCCATCAGTGACCCGGGACGGATGAGCTCTGGAAACACCATATATTTT. V usage is TRBV10-3 and J usage is TRBJ1-3; a possible D gene is TRBD1 (5 bases). Trimming removed 3 bases from V and 0 bases from J, with 15 bases in between. The CDR3 consists of 17 residues. Germline CDR1 reads ENHRY; CDR2 reads SYGVKD.

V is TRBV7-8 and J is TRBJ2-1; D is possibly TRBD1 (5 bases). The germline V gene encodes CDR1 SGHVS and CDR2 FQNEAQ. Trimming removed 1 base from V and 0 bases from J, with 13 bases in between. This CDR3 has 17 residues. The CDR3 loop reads CASSLGGALSSYNEQFF. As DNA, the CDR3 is TGTGCCAGCAGCTTAGGGGGCGCTTTGAGCTCCTACAATGAGCAGTTCTTC.

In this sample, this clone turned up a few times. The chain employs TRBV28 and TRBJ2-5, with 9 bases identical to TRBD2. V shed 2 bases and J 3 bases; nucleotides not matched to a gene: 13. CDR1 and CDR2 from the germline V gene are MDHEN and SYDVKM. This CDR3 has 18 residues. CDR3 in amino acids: CASSLTRGGLDFEETQYF. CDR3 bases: TGTGCCAGCAGTTTAACGCGGGGGGGTCTAGACTTCGAAGAGACCCAGTACTTC.